In this sample, the clone carrying this T cell receptor (beta chain) turned up a few times. In the original workflow: Amplification of reference gene primers was used by the study to estimate nucleated cell counts. Using immunoSEQ multiplex PCR, the repertoire was profiled, and TCRdb retains in-frame clones only, with some absent. The DNA was the basis for D and trimming; V, J and clone size are from that table. The sample has 120,000 to 150,000 clones; 87% are singletons. This specimen comes from a study of blood T cell repertoires in COVID-19. Turning to the study itself: Specimens from acute and convalescent COVID-19 originated in the United States, Italy and Spain. Nucleic acid was either cDNA or gDNA, and it came from T cells, B-cell-depleted T cells, or PBMCs.

This CDR3 region has 15 residues. The V gene's germline CDR1 is SGHAT and CDR2 FQNNGV. J lost 5 bases, V lost 4 bases, and 10 bases had no gene match. The chain recombines TRBV11-2 with TRBJ2-7, with TRBD1 matching over 8 bases. The source of this sequence is a man aged 80 or over with acute or convalescent COVID-19. The specimen was peripheral blood. The CDR3 DNA reads as TGTGCCAGCAGCTCGGGACAGGCCCTTATGGACGAGCAGTACTTC. Translation: CASSSGQALMDEQYF.